This T cell receptor (beta chain) derives from a study of post-analysis software for immune sequencing data. The study's findings and limits: Included in a set of five TRBV segments more frequent in patients than controls were TRBV5-6, TRBV5-1 and TRBV20-1.

Concerning this clonotype: What it binds is unknown. This is likely a read error, given that the CDR3 carries no conserved phenylalanine or tryptophan at its end.

Unique molecular identifiers tagged the TCR beta cDNA libraries. MiXCR, run by TCRdb on the PCR reads, gives a single entry per CDR3 protein. The sample lists some 500,000 distinct CDR3 sequences; over 35% were seen once. Germline CDR1 reads SGHAT; CDR2 reads FQNNGV. The V and J ends lost 5 bases and 4 bases respectively, with 19 bases between them. CDR3 size: 16 residues. Material: blood. The V gene is TRBV11-2, the J gene TRBJ2-3, with a tentative D call TRBD2 (5 bases). This receptor was taken from a girl between 10 and 17 years old with multiple sclerosis. DNA for the CDR3: TGTGCCAGCAGCCTTTCACCGGTCCCGGGATCAGATACGCAGTATTTG. The encoded protein is CASSLSPVPGSDTQYL.